Reported below is one T cell receptor (beta chain). This sample is drawn from a study of blood T cell repertoires in COVID-19. Clones were sequenced by immunoSEQ multiplex PCR, and TCRdb holds only the in-frame ones, with some missing. The table includes 63,000 or so clones, about nine tenths detected once. The TCR was taken from a man between 60 and 70 years old with acute or convalescent COVID-19. The sequenced sample consisted of peripheral blood.

The CDR3 loop is CASSLRGRRADTQYF. The CDR3 DNA reads as TGTGCCAGCAGCTTGAGGGGGCGACGGGCAGATACGCAGTATTTT. The chain is built from TRBV7-2 and TRBJ2-3; 7 bases map to TRBD1. Germline V gene lookup returns CDR1 SGHTA and CDR2 FQGNSA. The CDR3 runs to 15 residues. V lost 3 bases, J lost 4 bases, and 7 bases stayed unmatched.